This T cell receptor beta chain was profiled in a study of T cells expressing NK-cell markers. Per germline, CDR1 MNHEY and CDR2 SMNVEV (reference sequence). The length of the CDR3 is 12 residues. TCRdb reprocessed the 5' RACE reads and reports one entry per CDR3 protein, with no DNA. Its clone listing holds some 410,000 distinct CDR3 sequences. The receptor was isolated from a woman aged 18 to 69 in good health. The V gene is TRBV27, the J gene TRBJ2-5; TCRdb's assignment of TRBD1 cannot be checked, as there is no DNA. Sequenced: blood T cells: a sorted CD56 or NKG2C T cell subset, CD4+ or CD8+ T cells, or bulk PBMC T cells (not recorded which). The CDR3 here is CATTSGGETQYF.